Given below is one TCR beta chain in context. This sample was included in a study of T cell clones after liver transplantation. Study overall: TCRbeta sequencing after a pre-transplant mixed lymphocyte reaction identified graft-donor-reactive clones, later tracked in post-transplant blood.

Clones were sequenced by immunoSEQ multiplex PCR, and TCRdb holds only the in-frame ones, with some missing. The top ten clones hold roughly 0.98% of a sample with 55,000 to 75,000 clones, more than 85% of them seen once. V gave up 4 bases and J gave up 2 bases, with 8 bases separating them. Germline lookup yields CDR1 MNHNY and CDR2 SVGAGI (reference sequence). CDR3 size: 13 residues. The clonotype comes from a human patient who received a liver transplant. Part of the T cell pool may stem from the graft donor. The chain has TRBV6-6 and TRBJ1-2; maybe TRBD1 (5 bases). Sequenced material: CD4+ T cells from blood, taken about 27 months after liver transplant. Here the CDR3 reads CASSSGANYGYTF. In DNA, the CDR3 is TGTGCCAGCAGTTCCGGGGCAAACTATGGCTACACCTTC.